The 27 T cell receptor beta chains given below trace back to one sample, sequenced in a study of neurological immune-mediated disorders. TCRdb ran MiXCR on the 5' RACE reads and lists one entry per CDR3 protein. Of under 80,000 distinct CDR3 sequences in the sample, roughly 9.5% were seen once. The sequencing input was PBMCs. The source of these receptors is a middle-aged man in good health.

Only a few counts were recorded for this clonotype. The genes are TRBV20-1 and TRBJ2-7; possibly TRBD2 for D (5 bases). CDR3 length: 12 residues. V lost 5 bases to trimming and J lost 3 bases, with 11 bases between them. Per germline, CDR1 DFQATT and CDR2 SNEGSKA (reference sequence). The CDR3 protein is CSAETTIYEQYF. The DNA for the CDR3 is TGCAGTGCTGAGACTACCATCTACGAGCAGTACTTC.

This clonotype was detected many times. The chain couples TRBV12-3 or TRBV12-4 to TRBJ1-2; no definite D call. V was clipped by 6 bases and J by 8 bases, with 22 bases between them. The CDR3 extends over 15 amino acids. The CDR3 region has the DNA TGTGCCAGCAGCCCGGGGTCAGTCTCCCCTCGGGGCTACACCTTC. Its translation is CASSPGSVSPRGYTF.

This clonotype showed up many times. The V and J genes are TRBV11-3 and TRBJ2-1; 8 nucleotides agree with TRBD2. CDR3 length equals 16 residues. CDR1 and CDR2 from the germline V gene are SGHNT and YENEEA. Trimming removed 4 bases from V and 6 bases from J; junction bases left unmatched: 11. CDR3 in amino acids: CASSSETGGPLNEQFF. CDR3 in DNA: TGTGCCAGCAGCTCCGAGACGGGGGGGCCACTCAATGAGCAGTTCTTC.

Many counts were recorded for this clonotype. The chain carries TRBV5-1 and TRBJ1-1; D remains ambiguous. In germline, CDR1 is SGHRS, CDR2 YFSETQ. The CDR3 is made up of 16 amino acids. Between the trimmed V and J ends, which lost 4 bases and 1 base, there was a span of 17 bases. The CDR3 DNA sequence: TGCGCCAGCAGCCCCGAATTGATGGCGGGGAACACTGAAGCTTTCTTT. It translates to CASSPELMAGNTEAFF.

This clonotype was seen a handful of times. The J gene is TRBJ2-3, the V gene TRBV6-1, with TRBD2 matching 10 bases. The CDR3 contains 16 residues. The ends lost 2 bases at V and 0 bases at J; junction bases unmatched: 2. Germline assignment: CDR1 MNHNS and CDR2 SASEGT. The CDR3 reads CASSETSGASTDTQYF. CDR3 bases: TGTGCCAGCAGTGAAACTAGCGGGGCTAGCACAGATACGCAGTATTTT.

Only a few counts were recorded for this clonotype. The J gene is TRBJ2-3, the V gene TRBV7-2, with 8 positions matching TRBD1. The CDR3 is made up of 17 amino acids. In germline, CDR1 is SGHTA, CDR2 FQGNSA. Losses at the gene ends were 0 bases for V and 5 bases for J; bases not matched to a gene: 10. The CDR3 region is CASSLAVGRGREDTQYF. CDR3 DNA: TGTGCCAGCAGCTTAGCGGTGGGCAGGGGGCGAGAAGATACGCAGTATTTT.

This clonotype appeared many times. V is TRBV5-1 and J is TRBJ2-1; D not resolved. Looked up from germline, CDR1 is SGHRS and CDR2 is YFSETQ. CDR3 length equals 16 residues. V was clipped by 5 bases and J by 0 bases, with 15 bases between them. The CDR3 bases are TGCGCCAGCAGAAAAGAGCTGGGAAGCTCCTACAATGAGCAGTTCTTC. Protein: CASRKELGSSYNEQFF.

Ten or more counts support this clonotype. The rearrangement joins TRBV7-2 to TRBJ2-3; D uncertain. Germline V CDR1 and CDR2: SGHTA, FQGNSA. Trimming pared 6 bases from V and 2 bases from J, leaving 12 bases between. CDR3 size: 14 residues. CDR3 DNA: TGTGCCAGCAGACCAAGTAGGAACACAGATACGCAGTATTTT. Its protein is CASRPSRNTDTQYF.

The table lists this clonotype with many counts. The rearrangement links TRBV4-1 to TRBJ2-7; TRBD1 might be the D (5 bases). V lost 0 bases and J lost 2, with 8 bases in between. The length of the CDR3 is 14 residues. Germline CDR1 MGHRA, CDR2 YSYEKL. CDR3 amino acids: CASSQDKGTYEQYF. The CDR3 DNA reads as TGCGCCAGCAGCCAAGATAAGGGGACCTACGAGCAGTACTTC.

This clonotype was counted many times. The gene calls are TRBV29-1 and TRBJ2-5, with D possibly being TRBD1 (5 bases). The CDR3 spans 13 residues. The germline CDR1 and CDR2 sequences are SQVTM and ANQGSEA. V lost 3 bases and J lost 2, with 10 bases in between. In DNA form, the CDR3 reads TGCAGCGTTGATCGCCAGGGTCAAGAGACCCAGTACTTC. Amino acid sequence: CSVDRQGQETQYF.

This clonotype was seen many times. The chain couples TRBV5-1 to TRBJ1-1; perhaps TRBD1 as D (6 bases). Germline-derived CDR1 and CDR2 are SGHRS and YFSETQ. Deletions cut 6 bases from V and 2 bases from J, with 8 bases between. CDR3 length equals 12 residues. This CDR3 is CASKDSNTEAFF. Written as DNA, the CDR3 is TGCGCCAGCAAGGACAGTAACACTGAAGCTTTCTTT.

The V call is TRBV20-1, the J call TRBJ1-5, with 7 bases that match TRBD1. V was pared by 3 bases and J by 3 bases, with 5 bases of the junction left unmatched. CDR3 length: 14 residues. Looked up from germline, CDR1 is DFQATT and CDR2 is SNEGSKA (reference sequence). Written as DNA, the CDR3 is TGCAGTGCTAGGGGGGACAGTTTCAATCAGCCCCAGCATTTT. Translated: CSARGDSFNQPQHF.

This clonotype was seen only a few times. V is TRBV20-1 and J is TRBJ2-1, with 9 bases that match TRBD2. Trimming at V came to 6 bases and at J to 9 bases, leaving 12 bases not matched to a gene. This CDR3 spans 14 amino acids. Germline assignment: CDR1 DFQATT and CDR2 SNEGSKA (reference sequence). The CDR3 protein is CSASSGRGGGEQFF. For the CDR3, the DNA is TGCAGTGCGAGTAGCGGGAGAGGGGGCGGTGAGCAGTTCTTC.

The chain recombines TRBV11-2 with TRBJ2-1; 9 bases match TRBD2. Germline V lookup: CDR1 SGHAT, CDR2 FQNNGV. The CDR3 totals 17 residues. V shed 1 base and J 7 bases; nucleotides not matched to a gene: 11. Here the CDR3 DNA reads TGTGCCAGCAGCTTAGTGGCTAGCGGGGACCTGCGGAATGAGCAGTTCTTC. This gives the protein CASSLVASGDLRNEQFF.

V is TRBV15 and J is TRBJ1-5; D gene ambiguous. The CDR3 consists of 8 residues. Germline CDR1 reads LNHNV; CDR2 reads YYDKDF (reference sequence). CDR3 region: CSNQPQHF. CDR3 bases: TGTAGCAATCAGCCCCAGCATTTT.

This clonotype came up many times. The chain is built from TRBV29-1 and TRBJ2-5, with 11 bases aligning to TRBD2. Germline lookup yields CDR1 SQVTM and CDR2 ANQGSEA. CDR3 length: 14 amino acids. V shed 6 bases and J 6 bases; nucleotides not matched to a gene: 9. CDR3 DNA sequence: TGCAGCGTAGAACTAGCGGGAGATTTGAAGACCCAGTACTTC. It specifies CSVELAGDLKTQYF.

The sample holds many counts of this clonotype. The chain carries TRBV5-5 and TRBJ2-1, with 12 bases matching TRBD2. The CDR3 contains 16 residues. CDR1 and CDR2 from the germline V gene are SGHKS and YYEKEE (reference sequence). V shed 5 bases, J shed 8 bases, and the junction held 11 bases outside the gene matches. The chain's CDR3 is CASSFLAGGPWDEQFF. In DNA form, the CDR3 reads TGTGCCAGCAGTTTCCTAGCGGGAGGGCCGTGGGATGAGCAGTTCTTC.

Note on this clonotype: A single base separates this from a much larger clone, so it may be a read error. The CDR3 is CDSSLARSGNTIYF. The DNA for the CDR3 is TGTGACAGCAGCTTAGCAAGGTCTGGAAACACCATATATTTT. This chain joins TRBV7-2 and TRBJ1-3; no clear D gene. The CDR3 has 14 residues. The germline gives CDR1 SGHTA, CDR2 FQGNSA.

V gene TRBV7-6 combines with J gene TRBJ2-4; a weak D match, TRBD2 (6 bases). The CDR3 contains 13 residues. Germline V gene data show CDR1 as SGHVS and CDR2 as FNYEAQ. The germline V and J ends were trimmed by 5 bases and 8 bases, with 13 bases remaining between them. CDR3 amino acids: CASSAARGHIQYF. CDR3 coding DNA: TGTGCCAGCAGCGCCGCGCGGGGACACATTCAGTACTTC.

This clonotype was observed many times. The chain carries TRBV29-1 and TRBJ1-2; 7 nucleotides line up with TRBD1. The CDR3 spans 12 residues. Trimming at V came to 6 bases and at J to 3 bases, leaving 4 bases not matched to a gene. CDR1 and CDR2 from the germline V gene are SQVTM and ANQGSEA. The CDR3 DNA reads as TGCAGCGTCAACGGACAGGACTATGGCTACACCTTC. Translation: CSVNGQDYGYTF.

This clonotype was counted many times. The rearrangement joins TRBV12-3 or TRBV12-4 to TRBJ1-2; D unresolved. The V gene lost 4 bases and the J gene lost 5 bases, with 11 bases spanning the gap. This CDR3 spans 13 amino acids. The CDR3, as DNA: TGTGCCAGCAGTTCAGGCGTAGGATATGGCTACACCTTC. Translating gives CASSSGVGYGYTF.

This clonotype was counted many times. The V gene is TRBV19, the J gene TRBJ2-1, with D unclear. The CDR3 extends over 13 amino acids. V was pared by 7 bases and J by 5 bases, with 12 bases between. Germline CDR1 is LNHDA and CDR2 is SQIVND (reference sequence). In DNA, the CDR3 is TGTGCCAGTACCCGTACGCCGAACAATGAGCAGTTCTTC. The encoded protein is CASTRTPNNEQFF.

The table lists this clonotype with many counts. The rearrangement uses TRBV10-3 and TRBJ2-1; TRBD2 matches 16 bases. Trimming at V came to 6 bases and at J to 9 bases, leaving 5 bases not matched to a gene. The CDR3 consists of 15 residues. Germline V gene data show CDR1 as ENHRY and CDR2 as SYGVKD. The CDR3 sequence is CAIRGTSGREGEQFF. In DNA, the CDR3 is TGTGCCATCAGAGGGACTAGCGGGAGGGAGGGTGAGCAGTTCTTC.

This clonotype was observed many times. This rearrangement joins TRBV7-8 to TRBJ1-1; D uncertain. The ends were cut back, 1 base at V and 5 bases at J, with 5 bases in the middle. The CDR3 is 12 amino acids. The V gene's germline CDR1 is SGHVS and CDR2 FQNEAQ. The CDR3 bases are TGTGCCAGCAGCTTAGTCAGTACTGAAGCTTTCTTT. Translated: CASSLVSTEAFF.

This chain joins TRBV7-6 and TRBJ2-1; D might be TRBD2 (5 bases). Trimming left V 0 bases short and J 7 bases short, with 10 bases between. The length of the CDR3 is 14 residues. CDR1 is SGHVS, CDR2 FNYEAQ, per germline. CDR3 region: CASSLATGENEQFF. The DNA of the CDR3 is TGTGCCAGCAGCTTAGCTACCGGGGAAAATGAGCAGTTCTTC.

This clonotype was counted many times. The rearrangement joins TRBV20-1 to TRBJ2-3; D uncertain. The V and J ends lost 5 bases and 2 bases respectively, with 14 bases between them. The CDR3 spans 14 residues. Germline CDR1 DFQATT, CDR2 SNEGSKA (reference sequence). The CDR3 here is CSASLNGPTDTQYF. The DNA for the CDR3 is TGCAGTGCTTCCCTCAACGGTCCCACAGATACGCAGTATTTT.

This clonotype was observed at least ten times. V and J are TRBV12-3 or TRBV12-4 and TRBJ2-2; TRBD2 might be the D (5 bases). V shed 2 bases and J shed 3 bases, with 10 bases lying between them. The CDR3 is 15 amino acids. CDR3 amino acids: CASSLRTGYTGELFF. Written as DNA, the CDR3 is TGTGCCAGCAGTTTAAGGACTGGGTACACCGGGGAGCTGTTTTTT.